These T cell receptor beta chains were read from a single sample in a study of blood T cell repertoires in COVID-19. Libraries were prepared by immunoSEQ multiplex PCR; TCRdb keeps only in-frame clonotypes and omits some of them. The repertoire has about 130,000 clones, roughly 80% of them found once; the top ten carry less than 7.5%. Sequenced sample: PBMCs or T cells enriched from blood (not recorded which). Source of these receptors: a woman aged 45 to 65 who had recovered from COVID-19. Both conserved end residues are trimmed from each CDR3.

cdr3_aa: ASSFQGDTEAF; v_call: TRBV5-1
cdr3_aa: AWSSGTGTHGYT; v_call: TRBV30
cdr3_aa: ASSLGQVSYNEQF; v_call: TRBV7-6
cdr3_aa: ASSLQGTTLSYEQY; v_call: TRBV5-5
cdr3_aa: ASSSGGPDRNTQY; v_call: TRBV28
cdr3_aa: ASSLRHTEAF; v_call: TRBV23-1
cdr3_aa: ASSLVAGTYNEQF; v_call: TRBV28
cdr3_aa: ASSQGQGEASGYT; v_call: TRBV4-1
cdr3_aa: ASSQVATGELF; v_call: TRBV3-1/TRBV3-2
cdr3_aa: ASSPLGQGSTSAGNTIY; v_call: TRBV18
cdr3_aa: ASSAHDYSGNTIY; v_call: TRBV9
cdr3_aa: APLGRAGEAF; v_call: TRBV2
cdr3_aa: ASSLPGQTTDTQY; v_call: TRBV28
cdr3_aa: ASSQGFTRDRGRKLF; v_call: TRBV4-1
cdr3_aa: ASSVGTQETQY; v_call: TRBV9
cdr3_aa: ATSDQDRGTYNEQF; v_call: TRBV24-1
cdr3_aa: ASSRHRARDSPLH; v_call: TRBV14
cdr3_aa: ASTRVGGHGYT; v_call: TRBV3-1/TRBV3-2
cdr3_aa: ASSSAGGFGYT; v_call: TRBV5-4
cdr3_aa: ASSQEVAGYGYT; v_call: TRBV3-1/TRBV3-2
cdr3_aa: ASSLTSRDRLYGYT; v_call: TRBV7-8
cdr3_aa: VRSNGGVPHFAIYNEQF; v_call: TRBV7-5